The clone carrying this TCR beta chain was seen only a few times. Its antigen is not identified. This record comes from a study of cytomegalovirus exposure and HLA in healthy donors. Whole-study context: One earlier analysis, a look at approximately 190 million T cells, found about 110 million unique TCR beta sequences.

Study-wide points: With later analysis, a missense DCLRE1C variant became linked to TCR beta V- and J-gene trimming.

The primer mix had 60 Vbeta and 13 Jbeta primers. In the authors' methods: An analysis that came later counted 70 million to 100 million unique TCR beta chains, around 12 million shared. Profiling relied on immunoSEQ multiplex PCR, and the TCRdb table lists in-frame clones only, not all of them. That table gives V, J and clone size, and the DNA gave D and trimming. The data hold 170,000 or so clones, with 75% to 90% observed a single time. The V and J ends lost 4 bases and 5 bases respectively, with 12 bases between them. Germline CDR1 and CDR2: SGHTA and FQGNSA. The CDR3 length is 13 residues. The rearrangement links TRBV7-2 to TRBJ2-7; D may be TRBD2 (5 bases). The specimen was PBMCs. This receptor was obtained from a woman younger than 30 in good health and CMV-seronegative. The chain's CDR3 is CASSSPGSHEQYF. Written as DNA, the CDR3 is TGTGCCAGCAGCTCCCCGGGGAGCCACGAGCAGTACTTC.